The rows below give T cell receptor beta chains drawn from one sample of a study of blood T cell repertoires in COVID-19. Produced via immunoSEQ multiplex PCR; TCRdb's table is partial and in-frame only. The sample includes 150,000 to 200,000 clones, roughly 85% seen only once; the top ten take approximately 9%. The sequencing input was PBMCs or T cells enriched from blood (not recorded which). The receptors were sampled from a woman younger than 35 who had recovered from COVID-19. The CDR3 runs from the conserved cysteine through the conserved F or W. A D gene is named only where the DNA matches it firmly. Clone sizes are given selectively: once, few, many, or a class where the clone is expanded.

D: -
V: TRBV9
J: TRBJ1-4
size: -
CDR3: CASSPDTPNEKLFF
DNA: TGTGCCAGCAGCCCGGACACCCCTAATGAAAAACTGTTTTTT

D: -
V: TRBV18
J: TRBJ1-2
size: -
CDR3: CASSPPNPYPDGYTF
DNA: TGTGCCAGCTCACCACCGAACCCCTACCCGGATGGCTACACCTTC

D: TRBD1
V: TRBV2
J: TRBJ1-5
size: few
CDR3: CAGRTGVGQPQHF
DNA: TGTGCCGGAAGGACAGGGGTAGGGCAGCCCCAGCATTTT

D: -
V: TRBV14
J: TRBJ1-1
size: -
CDR3: CASSQRGNTEAFF
DNA: TGTGCCAGCAGCCAAAGAGGAAACACTGAAGCTTTCTTT

D: TRBD1
V: TRBV6-5
J: TRBJ1-2
size: -
CDR3: CASTPGQGGGYTF
DNA: TGTGCCAGCACTCCGGGACAGGGAGGCGGCTACACCTTC

D: TRBD1
V: TRBV25-1
J: TRBJ1-1
size: -
CDR3: CASSMTGIGDTEAFF
DNA: TGTGCCAGCAGTATGACAGGGATAGGCGACACTGAAGCTTTCTTT

D: TRBD1
V: TRBV29-1
J: TRBJ1-2
size: -
CDR3: CSVTGTVNYGYTF
DNA: TGCAGCGTCACGGGGACAGTCAACTATGGCTACACCTTC

D: -
V: TRBV2
J: TRBJ2-3
size: -
CDR3: CASSLVEGTDTQYF
DNA: TGTGCCAGCAGTTTGGTAGAGGGCACAGATACGCAGTATTTT

D: -
V: TRBV3-1/TRBV3-2
J: TRBJ2-7
size: -
CDR3: CASSPTGLGWGVVYEQYF
DNA: TGTGCCAGCAGCCCGACGGGACTGGGGTGGGGGGTGGTCTACGAGCAGTACTTC

D: TRBD1
V: TRBV7-9
J: TRBJ2-7
size: -
CDR3: CASSSEGQHYEQYF
DNA: TGTGCCAGCAGCTCCGAGGGACAGCACTACGAGCAGTACTTC